The rows below give T cell receptor beta chains drawn from one sample of a study of cytomegalovirus exposure and HLA in healthy donors. TCRdb keeps only in-frame clones here, not all; method: immunoSEQ multiplex PCR. The table lists more than 110,000 clones, 77% of them singletons. The sequenced sample consisted of PBMCs. The receptor set was obtained from a male donor in good health and CMV-seronegative. CDR3s include the opening cysteine and the closing phenylalanine or tryptophan. D genes are given only for firm matches. Expanded clones are given a class, and other clones once, few, many or no size at all.

J: TRBJ1-5; D: TRBD1; size: -; V: TRBV6-1; CDR3: CASSPDRAGQPQHF; DNA: TGTGCCAGCAGTCCCGACAGGGCGGGTCAGCCCCAGCATTTT
J: TRBJ1-2; D: -; size: -; V: TRBV2; CDR3: CASSEWIWSQGGGYTF; DNA: TGTGCCAGCAGTGAATGGATTTGGAGCCAGGGAGGTGGCTACACCTTC
J: TRBJ2-3; D: -; size: -; V: TRBV6-1; CDR3: CASSEGPIARHTDTQYF; DNA: TGTGCCAGCAGTGAAGGGCCGATCGCCCGACACACAGATACGCAGTATTTT
J: TRBJ1-4; D: -; size: -; V: TRBV7-2; CDR3: CASSLQGTANEKLFF; DNA: TGTGCCAGCAGCTTACAGGGTACGGCTAATGAAAAACTGTTTTTT
J: TRBJ1-6; D: -; size: once; V: TRBV11-2; CDR3: CASSLLDSRYNSPLHF; DNA: TGTGCCAGCAGCTTACTGGACAGTCGCTATAATTCACCCCTCCACTTT
J: TRBJ1-1; D: -; size: -; V: TRBV5-1; CDR3: CASSSKTLGGSTEAFF; DNA: TGCGCCAGCAGCTCCAAAACCCTAGGCGGTAGCACTGAAGCTTTCTTT
J: TRBJ2-7; D: TRBD2; size: -; V: TRBV5-4; CDR3: CASSLAHRTSGYEQYF; DNA: TGTGCCAGCAGCTTGGCCCATAGGACTAGCGGCTACGAGCAGTACTTC
J: TRBJ1-2; D: -; size: few; V: TRBV5-6; CDR3: CASSVRQKYYGYTF; DNA: TGTGCCAGCAGCGTTCGACAGAAATACTATGGCTACACCTTC
J: TRBJ1-1; D: TRBD1; size: few; V: TRBV11-2; CDR3: CASSLLATGDTEAFF; DNA: TGTGCCAGCAGCTTATTGGCCACAGGGGACACTGAAGCTTTCTTT
J: TRBJ1-4; D: -; size: -; V: TRBV7-3; CDR3: CASSVSGATNEKLFF; DNA: TGTGCCAGCAGCGTTTCAGGGGCAACTAATGAAAAACTGTTTTTT
J: TRBJ2-3; D: -; size: -; V: TRBV7-9; CDR3: CASSLEGSGNTQYF; DNA: TGTGCCAGCAGCTTAGAAGGGAGCGGAAATACGCAGTATTTT
J: TRBJ2-2; D: TRBD2; size: -; V: TRBV18; CDR3: CASSPGSGTGNTGELFF; DNA: TGTGCCAGCTCACCAGGGAGCGGGACGGGGAACACCGGGGAGCTGTTTTTT
J: TRBJ2-7; D: -; size: few; V: TRBV29-1; CDR3: CSVKGGTETYEQYF; DNA: TGCAGCGTTAAAGGAGGGACAGAAACCTACGAGCAGTACTTC
J: TRBJ1-1; D: -; size: -; V: TRBV13; CDR3: CASSSWGEQGRGTEAFF; DNA: TGTGCCAGCAGCTCATGGGGTGAACAGGGTAGGGGCACTGAAGCTTTCTTT
J: TRBJ2-4; D: -; size: -; V: TRBV11-2; CDR3: CASSPLAKNSQYF; DNA: TGTGCCAGCAGCCCACTTGCCAAAAACAGTCAGTACTTC
J: TRBJ2-3; D: -; size: once; V: TRBV7-9; CDR3: CASSPTDTQYF; DNA: TGTGCCAGCAGCCCGACAGATACGCAGTATTTT
J: TRBJ2-7; D: -; size: -; V: TRBV5-6; CDR3: CASSLGRNEQYF; DNA: TGTGCCAGCAGCTTGGGGCGGAACGAGCAGTACTTC
J: TRBJ1-3; D: TRBD1; size: -; V: TRBV19; CDR3: CASSPRTGRLGNTIYF; DNA: TGTGCCAGTAGTCCCCGGACAGGGAGGCTTGGAAACACCATATATTTT
J: TRBJ2-4; D: -; size: -; V: TRBV19; CDR3: CASSLGYRGNSQYF; DNA: TGTGCCAGTAGTCTAGGGTATCGGGGTAACAGTCAGTACTTC
J: TRBJ1-6; D: -; size: -; V: TRBV6-5; CDR3: CASSYDFNSPLHF; DNA: TGTGCCAGCAGTTACGACTTCAATTCACCCCTCCACTTT
J: TRBJ1-5; D: -; size: -; V: TRBV6-1; CDR3: CASSESYSNRPQHF; DNA: TGTGCCAGCAGCGAGAGTTATAGCAATCGGCCCCAGCATTTT
J: TRBJ2-6; D: TRBD2; size: -; V: TRBV7-2; CDR3: CASSFGGAGGALGANVLTF; DNA: TGTGCCAGCAGCTTTGGGGGGGCGGGAGGGGCTCTTGGGGCCAACGTCCTGACTTTC
J: TRBJ2-2; D: TRBD2; size: -; V: TRBV7-3; CDR3: CASSSTSGGQNTGELFF; DNA: TGTGCCAGCAGTTCCACTAGCGGGGGCCAGAACACCGGGGAGCTGTTTTTT
J: TRBJ2-5; D: TRBD2; size: -; V: TRBV6-5; CDR3: CASTGSGTTRETQYF; DNA: TGTGCCAGCACCGGAAGCGGGACTACAAGGGAGACCCAGTACTTC
J: TRBJ2-1; D: -; size: -; V: TRBV11-2; CDR3: CASSHTALGFGEQFF; DNA: TGTGCCAGCAGCCACACCGCACTAGGTTTTGGTGAGCAGTTCTTC
J: TRBJ1-2; D: TRBD1; size: -; V: TRBV10-2; CDR3: CASSAHPGQGNYGYTF; DNA: TGCGCCAGCAGTGCCCACCCGGGACAGGGGAACTATGGCTACACCTTC
J: TRBJ2-5; D: -; size: -; V: TRBV7-9; CDR3: CSSSPELISLEETQYF; DNA: TGTTCCAGCAGCCCTGAGCTTATATCTTTAGAGGAGACCCAGTACTTC
J: TRBJ2-7; D: TRBD1; size: -; V: TRBV4-3; CDR3: CASSQDGGPGTAQYF; DNA: TGCGCCAGCAGCCAAGATGGGGGCCCCGGGACAGCCCAGTACTTC
J: TRBJ1-4; D: -; size: -; V: TRBV9; CDR3: CASSPNGATNEKLFF; DNA: TGTGCCAGCAGCCCCAACGGAGCAACTAATGAAAAACTGTTTTTT
J: TRBJ1-4; D: TRBD1; size: -; V: TRBV5-1; CDR3: CASSWTGDSEKLFF; DNA: TGCGCCAGCAGTTGGACAGGGGATAGTGAAAAACTGTTTTTT
J: TRBJ1-2; D: -; size: -; V: TRBV2; CDR3: CASTPEGISRDGYTF; DNA: TGTGCCAGCACACCTGAAGGGATATCCAGGGATGGCTACACCTTC
J: TRBJ2-2; D: -; size: -; V: TRBV11-2; CDR3: CASSPYAQGANTGELFF; DNA: TGTGCCAGCAGCCCCTACGCGCAGGGCGCGAACACCGGGGAGCTGTTTTTT
J: TRBJ1-3; D: -; size: -; V: TRBV6-5; CDR3: CASSYSRVNSGNTIYF; DNA: TGTGCCAGCAGTTACTCCAGGGTTAATTCTGGAAACACCATATATTTT
J: TRBJ1-5; D: -; size: -; V: TRBV6-6; CDR3: CASSGVGGPQHF; DNA: TGTGCCAGCAGTGGGGTGGGGGGGCCCCAGCATTTT
J: TRBJ1-4; D: TRBD1; size: -; V: TRBV4-1; CDR3: CASSHTRGTNEKLFF; DNA: TGCGCCAGCAGTCATACCAGGGGGACTAATGAAAAACTGTTTTTT
J: TRBJ2-1; D: TRBD2; size: -; V: TRBV19; CDR3: CASSTSAGGTYNEQFF; DNA: TGTGCCAGTAGTACCTCAGCGGGAGGGACCTACAATGAGCAGTTCTTC
J: TRBJ2-1; D: TRBD2; size: -; V: TRBV30; CDR3: CAWSVGLADNEQFF; DNA: TGTGCCTGGAGTGTAGGGCTAGCGGACAATGAGCAGTTCTTC
J: TRBJ2-1; D: -; size: once; V: TRBV7-9; CDR3: CASNGPGANEQFF; DNA: TGTGCCAGCAACGGCCCCGGAGCAAATGAGCAGTTCTTC
J: TRBJ1-2; D: -; size: -; V: TRBV9; CDR3: CASTTGNHGYTF; DNA: TGTGCCAGCACCACAGGGAACCATGGCTACACCTTC
J: TRBJ2-3; D: -; size: -; V: TRBV4-3; CDR3: CASSQESRADTQYF; DNA: TGCGCCAGCAGCCAAGAATCTCGGGCAGATACGCAGTATTTT
J: TRBJ2-7; D: TRBD1; size: -; V: TRBV5-1; CDR3: CASSIGDSIRDEQYF; DNA: TGCGCCAGCAGCATAGGGGACAGTATCAGGGACGAGCAGTACTTC
J: TRBJ2-7; D: -; size: -; V: TRBV27; CDR3: CASSLGTPYEQYF; DNA: TGTGCCAGCAGTTTGGGCACACCCTACGAGCAGTACTTC
J: TRBJ2-1; D: -; size: -; V: TRBV29-1; CDR3: CSVEAAYNEQFF; DNA: TGCAGCGTTGAAGCGGCCTACAATGAGCAGTTCTTC
J: TRBJ2-6; D: TRBD1; size: -; V: TRBV19; CDR3: CASSALLTGGAGANVLTF; DNA: TGTGCCAGTAGTGCCCTCCTGACAGGGGGCGCTGGGGCCAACGTCCTGACTTTC
J: TRBJ2-5; D: -; size: few; V: TRBV28; CDR3: CASSLWGAETQYF; DNA: TGTGCCAGCAGTTTATGGGGGGCAGAGACCCAGTACTTC
J: TRBJ1-1; D: TRBD1; size: -; V: TRBV9; CDR3: CASSRGRSRTEAFF; DNA: TGTGCCAGCAGCAGGGGGCGAAGTCGGACTGAAGCTTTCTTT
J: TRBJ2-7; D: -; size: -; V: TRBV11-3; CDR3: CASSLDRGNQHEQYF; DNA: TGTGCCAGCAGCTTAGATCGAGGTAATCAGCACGAGCAGTACTTC
J: TRBJ2-7; D: -; size: -; V: TRBV9; CDR3: CASSFEGQTYEQYF; DNA: TGTGCCAGCAGCTTCGAAGGACAGACCTACGAGCAGTACTTC
J: TRBJ2-1; D: TRBD2; size: medium-sized; V: TRBV11-3; CDR3: CASSLHSGRGAPSSYNEQFF; DNA: TGTGCCAGCAGCTTACATAGCGGGAGAGGGGCTCCGAGCTCCTACAATGAGCAGTTCTTC
J: TRBJ2-5; D: -; size: few; V: TRBV19; CDR3: CASSIEGRGETQYF; DNA: TGTGCCAGTAGTATAGAAGGCAGGGGAGAGACCCAGTACTTC
J: TRBJ1-2; D: -; size: -; V: TRBV4-1; CDR3: CASSQEEGRAYGYTF; DNA: TGCGCCAGCAGCCAAGAGGAGGGGAGGGCCTATGGCTACACCTTC
J: TRBJ2-5; D: -; size: -; V: TRBV5-4; CDR3: CASSLDRQETQYF; DNA: TGTGCCAGCAGCTTGGACAGGCAAGAGACCCAGTACTTC
J: TRBJ2-1; D: -; size: -; V: TRBV29-1; CDR3: CSVGTSMGGEQFF; DNA: TGCAGCGTTGGAACCTCGATGGGAGGTGAGCAGTTCTTC
J: TRBJ2-1; D: TRBD2; size: -; V: TRBV27; CDR3: CASSKSGGGRNEQFF; DNA: TGTGCCAGCAGCAAGAGCGGGGGGGGAAGGAATGAGCAGTTCTTC
J: TRBJ1-1; D: -; size: -; V: TRBV4-1; CDR3: CASSQRGGSGNTEAFF; DNA: TGCGCCAGCAGCCAAAGGGGGGGCTCAGGAAACACTGAAGCTTTCTTT
J: TRBJ2-1; D: TRBD1; size: few; V: TRBV5-4; CDR3: CASSLIGQGARYEQFF; DNA: TGTGCCAGCAGCTTGATCGGACAGGGGGCAAGATATGAGCAGTTCTTC
J: TRBJ2-5; D: TRBD1; size: -; V: TRBV5-1; CDR3: CASSAQGAGGETQYF; DNA: TGCGCCAGCAGCGCACAGGGGGCAGGCGGAGAGACCCAGTACTTC
J: TRBJ2-7; D: TRBD2; size: -; V: TRBV10-2; CDR3: CASSDGTSGRYEQYF; DNA: TGCGCCAGCAGTGATGGGACTAGCGGAAGGTACGAGCAGTACTTC
J: TRBJ1-2; D: -; size: -; V: TRBV27; CDR3: CASSLFGGHGYTF; DNA: TGTGCCAGCAGTTTATTTGGAGGGCATGGCTACACCTTC
J: TRBJ1-5; D: -; size: -; V: TRBV6-1; CDR3: CASSESGVLKPQHF; DNA: TGTGCCAGCAGTGAATCAGGGGTGTTAAAGCCCCAGCATTTT